A single sample is the source of the 7 T cell receptor beta chains below, sequenced in a study of early T cells in non-severe SARS-CoV-2 infection. MiXCR, applied by TCRdb to the 5' RACE reads, yields one record per CDR3 protein. The table lists approximately 46,000 distinct CDR3 sequences, about 23% of them singletons. This material consisted of whole blood, taken at baseline. These receptor sequences come from an adult who was a healthcare worker with PCR-confirmed SARS-CoV-2 infection or an uninfected control (not recorded which).

This rearrangement joins TRBV20-1 to TRBJ2-7; D ambiguous. Germline V gene lookup returns CDR1 DFQATT and CDR2 SNEGSKA (reference sequence). The CDR3 is 11 amino acids. Trimming removed 1 base from V and 12 bases from J, with 13 bases in between. CDR3 coding DNA: TGCAGTGCTAGAGCGGGTCCGGGCGGGTACTTC. Its translation: CSARAGPGGYF.

In its sample, this clonotype was seen a few times. The chain recombines TRBV19 with TRBJ1-2; the D is unclear. This CDR3 comprises 14 residues. Trimming removed 5 bases at V and 2 bases at J, with 12 bases between. The V gene's germline CDR1 is LNHDA and CDR2 SQIVND (reference sequence). The chain's CDR3 is CASSPRPVNYGYTF. CDR3 DNA: TGTGCCAGTAGTCCCCGGCCGGTGAACTATGGCTACACCTTC.

This rearrangement joins TRBV6-2 or TRBV6-3 to TRBJ1-1, with TRBD1 as a possible D gene (5 bases). The CDR3 contains 13 residues. V lost 7 bases, J lost 7 bases, and 16 bases lay in between. Germline lookup yields CDR1 MNHEY and CDR2 SVGEGT. This chain's CDR3 is CASIGHNGLEAFF. In nucleotides, the CDR3 is TGTGCCAGCATAGGACACAATGGTCTTGAAGCTTTCTTT.

The genes are TRBV6-2 or TRBV6-3 and TRBJ2-7; D perhaps matches TRBD1 (5 bases). CDR1 MNHEY and CDR2 SVGEGT come from the germline V gene. V was trimmed by 5 bases and J by 1 base, leaving 6 bases between them. This CDR3 spans 12 amino acids. The CDR3 loop reads CASSRQSYEQYF. The CDR3 DNA follows: TGTGCCAGCAGTCGACAGTCCTACGAGCAGTACTTC.

This clonotype has ten or more counts. The J gene is TRBJ2-7, the V gene TRBV19; D may be TRBD2 (6 bases). The length of the CDR3 is 13 residues. Germline assignment: CDR1 LNHDA and CDR2 SQIVND (reference sequence). V gave up 9 bases and J gave up 5 bases, with 17 bases separating them. This chain's CDR3 is CASSRGWLDEQYF. CDR3 DNA sequence: TGTGCCAGCAGCCGGGGGTGGCTTGACGAGCAGTACTTC.

In its sample, this clonotype was seen a few times. The J gene is TRBJ2-3, the V gene TRBV6-1; D remains unclear. The V end was cut by 8 bases, the J end by 11 bases, with 26 bases between. The germline V gene has CDR1 MNHNS and CDR2 SASEGT. This CDR3 contains 15 residues. CDR3 DNA: TGTGCCAGCTCCTCCATGACCCCCTCCTCTGAGGTGCAGTATTTT. This codes for CASSSMTPSSEVQYF.

The chain links TRBV7-9 to TRBJ1-5; D is ambiguous. Germline V lookup: CDR1 SEHNR, CDR2 FQNEAQ (reference sequence). V was trimmed by 2 bases and J by 7 bases, leaving 6 bases between them. The CDR3 is 12 amino acids. The CDR3, as DNA: TGTGCCAGCAGCTTATCAGCACAGCCCCAGCATTTT. Translated, it gives CASSLSAQPQHF.